A single sample is the source of the 5 T cell receptor beta chains below, sequenced in a study of cytotoxic CD8 clonotypes in ibrutinib-treated CLL. The data were produced by immunoSEQ multiplex PCR, yet TCRdb's version contains in-frame clones alone and is incomplete. This table has roughly 250,000 clones, 70% appearing once. This sample comprised PBMCs, obtained after 24 months of ibrutinib treatment. The source of these receptors is a human donor with chronic lymphocytic leukemia.

This chain links TRBV25-1 with TRBJ1-5, with D perhaps matching TRBD1 (6 bases). The CDR3 contains 18 residues. Between the trimmed V and J ends, which lost 4 bases and 5 bases, there was a span of 24 bases. The germline V gene has CDR1 MGHDK and CDR2 SYGVNS. The CDR3 reads CASSGGLHRERSDQPQHF. DNA of the CDR3: TGTGCCAGCAGTGGTGGACTACACAGGGAGCGCTCTGATCAGCCCCAGCATTTT.

The chain is built from TRBV7-6 and TRBJ1-5, with no clear D. Germline V CDR1 and CDR2: SGHVS, FNYEAQ. The CDR3 is 13 residues long. V was pared by 2 bases and J by 6 bases, with 8 bases between. CDR3 DNA sequence: TGTGCCAGCAGCTTACGCGCCGGTCAGCCCCAGCATTTT. Amino acids: CASSLRAGQPQHF.

This clone was seen once. The CDR3: CASSQGLAGAYEQYF. CDR3 bases: TGCGCCAGCAGCCAAGGGTTAGCGGGAGCCTACGAGCAGTACTTC. The V gene is TRBV4-1, the J gene TRBJ2-7, with 9 positions matching TRBD2. V shed 1 base and J 2 bases; nucleotides not matched to a gene: 3. This CDR3 contains 15 residues. Germline V CDR1 and CDR2: MGHRA, YSYEKL.

This clone was counted between two and nine times. The DNA of the CDR3 is TGTGCCAGTAGGATGACAGCACCTCCTAACTATGGCTACACCTTC. Amino acid sequence: CASRMTAPPNYGYTF. The gene calls are TRBV19 and TRBJ1-2; the D gene is possibly TRBD1 (5 bases). The germline V gene has CDR1 LNHDA and CDR2 SQIVND (reference sequence). The CDR3 spans 15 residues. Between the trimmed V and J ends, which lost 6 bases and 0 bases, there was a span of 14 bases.

This sequence joins TRBV5-4 and TRBJ2-4; TRBD2 might be the D (5 bases). CDR3 length equals 15 residues. With 0 bases removed from V and 5 bases from J, the gap between germline ends came to 12 bases. CDR1 SGHNT and CDR2 YYREEE come from the germline V gene (reference sequence). In nucleotides, the CDR3 is TGTGCCAGCAGCTTGGGTGGGAGTGGCGAAAACATTCAGTACTTC. It encodes CASSLGGSGENIQYF.